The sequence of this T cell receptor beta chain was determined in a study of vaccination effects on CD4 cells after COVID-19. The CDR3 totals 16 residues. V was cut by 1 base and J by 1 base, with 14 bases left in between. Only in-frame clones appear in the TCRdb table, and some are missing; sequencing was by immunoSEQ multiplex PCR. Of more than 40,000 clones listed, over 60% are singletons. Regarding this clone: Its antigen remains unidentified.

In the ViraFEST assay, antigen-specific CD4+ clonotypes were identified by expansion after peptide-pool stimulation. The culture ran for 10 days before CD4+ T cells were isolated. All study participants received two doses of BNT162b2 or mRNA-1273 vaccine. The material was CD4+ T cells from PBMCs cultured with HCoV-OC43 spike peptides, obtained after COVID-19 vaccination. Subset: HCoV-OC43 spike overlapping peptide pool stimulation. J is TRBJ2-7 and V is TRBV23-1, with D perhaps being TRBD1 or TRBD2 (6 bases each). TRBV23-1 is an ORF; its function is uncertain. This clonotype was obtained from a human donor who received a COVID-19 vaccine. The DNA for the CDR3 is TGCGCCAGCAGTCAATGGTCCGGGGGCACGTCCTACGAGCAGTACTTC. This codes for CASSQWSGGTSYEQYF.